These 16 T cell receptor beta chains were sequenced from one sample in a study of PD-L1 blockade in urothelial cancer. Time point denoted: pretreatment peripheral blood. The method was immunoSEQ multiplex PCR; TCRdb's version includes in-frame clones alone and lacks a portion of them. The table includes about 88,000 clones, 80% to 90% detected once. This specimen was PBMCs, taken around atezolizumab (anti-PD-L1) treatment. Receptors were obtained from a woman of 80 years or more with urothelial cancer.

The rearrangement uses TRBV5-4 and TRBJ2-5; D may be TRBD2 (5 bases). Germline V lookup: CDR1 SGHNT, CDR2 YYREEE (reference sequence). There are 15 residues in the CDR3. V was cut by 4 bases and J by 5 bases, with 18 bases left in between. The CDR3 loop is CASSLVREAPETQYF. The CDR3, as DNA: TGTGCCAGCAGCCTAGTTCGGGAAGCCCCGGAGACCCAGTACTTC.

The J gene is TRBJ2-7, the V gene TRBV28; D is possibly TRBD2 (6 bases). This CDR3 contains 14 residues. With 3 bases removed from V and 5 bases from J, the gap between germline ends came to 14 bases. Germline V gene sequence: CDR1 MDHEN, CDR2 SYDVKM. The CDR3 protein is CASSFSGLGDEQYF. The CDR3, as DNA: TGTGCCAGCAGTTTTTCGGGACTCGGCGACGAGCAGTACTTC.

The V call is TRBV6-6, the J call TRBJ2-4, with a possible D match to TRBD1 (5 bases). Trimming removed 0 bases at V and 8 bases at J, with 14 bases between. Per the germline V gene, CDR1 is MNHNY and CDR2 is SVGAGI (reference sequence). CDR3 length equals 15 residues. The CDR3 protein is CASSYSISRVDIQYF. CDR3 sequence (DNA): TGTGCCAGCAGTTACTCGATTTCCAGGGTGGACATTCAGTACTTC.

The count of this clone is one. V is TRBV19 and J is TRBJ1-2; 9 bases align to TRBD1. The CDR3 has 13 residues. Looked up from germline, CDR1 is LNHDA and CDR2 is SQIVND (reference sequence). V lost 6 bases and J lost 6; bases outside the gene matches: 5. The CDR3 DNA follows: TGTGCCAGTAGATGGACAGGGGAGGATGGCTACACCTTC. Translated, it gives CASRWTGEDGYTF.

The genes are TRBV18 and TRBJ2-1; possible D gene TRBD2, 6 bases. This CDR3 has 12 residues. The V end lost 7 bases, the J end lost 7 bases, and 11 bases lay between the germline ends. In germline, CDR1 is KGHSH, CDR2 LQKENI. CDR3 sequence reads: CASFGSTNEQFF. The CDR3, as DNA: TGTGCCAGCTTCGGGAGCACGAATGAGCAGTTCTTC.

The rearrangement joins TRBV7-3 to TRBJ1-1; 10 bases align to TRBD1. Looked up from germline, CDR1 is SGHTA and CDR2 is FQGTGA. The CDR3 is made up of 14 amino acids. V shed 3 bases, J shed 7 bases, and the junction held 5 bases outside the gene matches. The CDR3 loop is CASSFKGQGSEAFF. CDR3 nucleotide sequence: TGTGCCAGCAGCTTTAAGGGACAGGGGAGTGAAGCTTTCTTT.

The rearrangement uses TRBV19 and TRBJ1-1; no reliable D call. The CDR3 has 14 residues. Germline CDR1 LNHDA, CDR2 SQIVND (reference sequence). The V end lost 6 bases, the J end lost 4 bases, and 15 bases lay between the germline ends. CDR3 DNA sequence: TGTGCCAGTAGCCGCCGGGAGGGTTCCACTGAAGCTTTCTTT. Translated, it gives CASSRREGSTEAFF. Full variable domain (missing parts from reference TRBV19 and TRBJ1-1): DGGITQSPKYLFRKEGQNVTLSCEQNLNHDAMYWYRQDPGQGLRLIYYSQIVNDFQKGDIAEGYSVSREKKESFPLTVTSAQKNPTAFYLCASSRREGSTEAFFGQGTRLTVV.

The chain couples TRBV5-1 to TRBJ2-6, with D perhaps matching TRBD1 (5 bases). The germline V gene encodes CDR1 SGHRS and CDR2 YFSETQ. The CDR3 is 16 amino acids. Trimming took off 0 bases at V and 0 bases at J, with 7 bases between the two ends. The CDR3 here is CASSLGQNSGANVLTF. The CDR3 DNA sequence: TGCGCCAGCAGCTTGGGACAGAACTCTGGGGCCAACGTCCTGACTTTC.

This chain joins TRBV30 and TRBJ2-7; TRBD2 matches 8 bases. V lost 1 base to trimming and J lost 2 bases; unmatched junction nucleotides: 7. Germline loops: CDR1 GTSNPN, CDR2 SVGIG (reference sequence). The CDR3 contains 15 residues. Here the CDR3 DNA reads TGTGCCTGGAGTGGTCCCGGTAGCGGGGCCTACGAGCAGTACTTC. Its translation is CAWSGPGSGAYEQYF.

This rearrangement joins TRBV5-6 to TRBJ1-1; the D is unclear. V was pared by 0 bases and J by 4 bases, with 10 bases between. CDR1 is SGHDT, CDR2 YYEEEE, per germline. The CDR3 covers 14 residues. The CDR3 loop is CASSLANGATEAFF. The CDR3 coding sequence is TGTGCCAGCAGCTTGGCGAACGGTGCCACTGAAGCTTTCTTT.

The chain employs TRBV5-1 and TRBJ2-3, with D uncertain. The ends were cut back, 0 bases at V and 2 bases at J, with 13 bases in the middle. Per the germline V gene, CDR1 is SGHRS and CDR2 is YFSETQ. The CDR3 covers 16 residues. This CDR3 reads CASSLEPQRVTDTQYF. CDR3 sequence (DNA): TGCGCCAGCAGCTTGGAGCCTCAGCGCGTCACAGATACGCAGTATTTT.

This chain uses TRBV5-4 with TRBJ2-3, with 7 bases fitting TRBD2. Germline V gives CDR1 SGHNT, CDR2 YYREEE (reference sequence). The junction had 12 bases not matched to a gene; V was cut back by 5 bases and J by 0 bases. CDR3 length equals 17 residues. As DNA, the CDR3 is TGTGCCAGCAGACCAGGGACTAAAAAAACTAGCACAGATACGCAGTATTTT. Protein sequence: CASRPGTKKTSTDTQYF.

The V and J genes are TRBV18 and TRBJ2-1; 8 bases match TRBD2. With 2 bases clipped from V and 7 bases from J, the junction kept 7 bases outside the gene matches. The CDR3 has 15 residues. The germline gives CDR1 KGHSH, CDR2 LQKENI. Here the CDR3 DNA reads TGTGCCAGCTCACCAGGAGCGGGAGTATTAAATGAGCAGTTCTTC. This gives the protein CASSPGAGVLNEQFF. The full variable domain, its missing parts supplied by reference TRBV18 and TRBJ2-1, is NAGVMQNPRHLVRRRGQEARLRCSPMKGHSHVYWYRQLPEEGLKFMVYLQKENIIDESGMPKERFSAEFPKEGPSILRIQQVVRGDSAAYFCASSPGAGVLNEQFFGPGTRLTVL.

The V and J genes are TRBV7-9 and TRBJ2-5; D unclear. The CDR3 loop spans 14 amino acids. Trimming left V 1 base short and J 5 bases short, with 11 bases between. Germline V gene sequence: CDR1 SEHNR, CDR2 FQNEAQ (reference sequence). The CDR3 DNA follows: TGTGCCAGCAGCTTAGGGGCAGGCCAGGAGACCCAGTACTTC. Translating gives CASSLGAGQETQYF.

This rearrangement joins TRBV19 to TRBJ2-1, with 8 bases identical to TRBD2. Germline-derived CDR1 and CDR2 are LNHDA and SQIVND (reference sequence). Trimming removed 8 bases from V and 2 bases from J; junction bases left unmatched: 8. There are 15 residues in the CDR3. The CDR3 loop is CASCHTSGTYNEQFF. The CDR3 DNA sequence: TGTGCCAGTTGCCACACTAGCGGAACCTACAATGAGCAGTTCTTC.

The chain links TRBV10-3 to TRBJ2-7, with 7 bases matching TRBD1. The CDR3 contains 13 residues. Germline values: CDR1 ENHRY, CDR2 SYGVKD. The V and J ends lost 10 bases and 3 bases, in that order; junction bases with no gene match: 9. This CDR3 reads CATKTGTSYEQYF. The CDR3 bases are TGTGCCACCAAGACAGGGACAAGCTACGAGCAGTACTTC.